The TCR beta chain under discussion was sequenced for a study of control samples from healthy donors and cancer patients. CDR1 is ENHRY and CDR2 is SYGVKD in the germline V gene. V was shortened by 3 bases and J by 0 bases, with 7 bases between the two germline ends. CDR3 length: 14 residues. Some clones are missing from TCRdb's copy, which holds only in-frame ones; the method was immunoSEQ multiplex PCR. The table records tens of thousands of clones, approximately 90% of them present only once. This sequence was found in a woman between 50 and 59 years old in good health. Sequencing was done on a sample of blood. V is TRBV10-3 and J is TRBJ2-3; no clear D gene. CDR3 sequence reads: CAISDSGSTDTQYF. CDR3 nucleotides: TGTGCCATCAGTGATTCAGGTAGCACAGATACGCAGTATTTT.